This T cell receptor beta chain was sequenced for a study of cytomegalovirus exposure and HLA in healthy donors. Donors were ostensibly healthy at sampling, although undocumented immune exposures were probable. Primers included in the PCR were 60 Vbeta and 13 Jbeta primers. Authors' analysis steps: Roughly 11 million shared chains were among the roughly 80 million unique TCR beta chains that a later analysis counted. The data were produced by immunoSEQ multiplex PCR, yet TCRdb's version contains in-frame clones alone and is incomplete. V and J calls and clone size are given by that table; D and trimming were obtained from the DNA. The data show 120,000 to 150,000 clones, about 80% seen once. A remark on this clone: The target antigen is unknown.

The CDR3 has 13 amino acids. Germline V gene lookup returns CDR1 SGHTA and CDR2 FQGNSA. J lost 4 bases, V lost 3 bases, and 1 base had no gene match. Study outcomes and limitations: Previously analyzed data showed that most TCR beta V segments were productive at a frequency of about 90% or about 30%.

The TCR originated in a man aged 18 to 29 in good health and CMV-seronegative. J is TRBJ2-3 and V is TRBV7-2; 7 bases map to TRBD1. The sequenced sample was PBMCs. The CDR3, as DNA: TGTGCCAGCAGCTTTCAGGGGGCAGATACGCAGTATTTT. Protein sequence: CASSFQGADTQYF. The full variable domain, rest sourced from reference TRBV7-2 and TRBJ2-3, is GAGVSQSPSNKVTEKGKDVELRCDPISGHTALYWYRQSLGQGLEFLIYFQGNSAPDKSGLPSDRFSAERTGGSVSTLTIQRTQQEDSAVYLCASSFQGADTQYFGPGTRLTVL.